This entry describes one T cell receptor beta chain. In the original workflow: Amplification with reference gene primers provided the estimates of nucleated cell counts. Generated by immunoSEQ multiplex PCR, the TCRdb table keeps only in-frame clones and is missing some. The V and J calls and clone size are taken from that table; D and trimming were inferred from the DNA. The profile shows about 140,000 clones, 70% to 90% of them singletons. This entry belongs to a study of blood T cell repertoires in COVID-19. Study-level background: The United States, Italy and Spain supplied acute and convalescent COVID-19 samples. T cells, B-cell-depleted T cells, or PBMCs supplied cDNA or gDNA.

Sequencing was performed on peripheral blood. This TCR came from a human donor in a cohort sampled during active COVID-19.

CDR3 sequence reads: CATSESSYNEQFF. CDR3 nucleotides: TGTGCCACCAGTGAATCCAGTTACAATGAGCAGTTCTTC. This chain joins TRBV24-1 and TRBJ2-1; the D is unclear. Germline CDR1 and CDR2: KGHDR and SFDVKD. V was clipped by 4 bases and J by 4 bases, with 7 bases between them. This CDR3 has 13 amino acids.